Shown below are 23 T cell receptor beta chains from a single sample sequenced in a study of PD-L1 blockade in urothelial cancer. Only in-frame clones appear in the TCRdb table, and some are missing; sequencing was by immunoSEQ multiplex PCR. The data hold tens of thousands of clones, with 81% observed a single time. Time point given: pretreatment peripheral blood. Material: PBMCs, obtained around atezolizumab (anti-PD-L1) treatment. The receptors shown here come from a man in his 70s with urothelial cancer.

This chain connects TRBV2 to TRBJ2-3; the D gene is possibly TRBD2 (6 bases). The CDR3 length is 15 residues. The germline V gene has CDR1 SNHLY and CDR2 FYNNEI. V gave up 10 bases and J gave up 1 base, with 18 bases separating them. In nucleotides, the CDR3 is TGTGCCACCGCGGGCACGGGAGTCGGCACAGATACGCAGTATTTT. It codes for CATAGTGVGTDTQYF.

V and J are TRBV7-9 and TRBJ1-4; TRBD1 is a possible D gene (5 bases). The ends were cut back, 3 bases at V and 4 bases at J, with 9 bases in the middle. The CDR3 consists of 14 residues. CDR1 and CDR2 from the germline V gene are SEHNR and FQNEAQ (reference sequence). CDR3 region: CASSFTGFNEKLFF. The CDR3 DNA follows: TGTGCCAGCAGCTTTACAGGCTTTAATGAAAAACTGTTTTTT.

The CDR3 coding sequence is TGTGCCAGCAGCGTAGGGCGGATTAACACCGGGGAGCTGTTTTTT. Translation: CASSVGRINTGELFF. V is TRBV9 and J is TRBJ2-2; D not resolved. Germline assignment: CDR1 SGDLS and CDR2 YYNGEE. V lost 0 bases to trimming and J lost 2 bases, with 8 bases between them. The CDR3 sequence is 15 residues long.

The chain couples TRBV5-1 to TRBJ2-1, with a tentative D call TRBD1 (6 bases). Germline CDR1 SGHRS, CDR2 YFSETQ. Trimming pared 8 bases from V and 0 bases from J, leaving 12 bases between. The CDR3 has 14 amino acids. Written as DNA, the CDR3 is TGCGCCAGTCGGCAGGGGCCCTCCTACAATGAGCAGTTCTTC. It is translated as CASRQGPSYNEQFF.

This sequence joins TRBV27 and TRBJ1-2, with D possibly matching TRBD1 (6 bases). CDR3 size: 14 residues. The germline V gene encodes CDR1 MNHEY and CDR2 SMNVEV (reference sequence). Trimming took 6 bases from V and 6 from J, leaving 17 bases between them. The CDR3 DNA reads TGTGCCAGCAGGCTTCGAGGGGGAGGGCATGGCTACACCTTC. Residues: CASRLRGGGHGYTF.

The chain joins TRBV4-1 to TRBJ2-1; D might be TRBD1 (6 bases). Between the trimmed V and J ends, which lost 4 bases and 0 bases, there was a span of 13 bases. The CDR3 spans 16 residues. Germline assignment: CDR1 MGHRA and CDR2 YSYEKL. DNA for the CDR3: TGCGCCAGCAGCCGTCGCCCAGGGGACTCCTACAATGAGCAGTTCTTC. Translated: CASSRRPGDSYNEQFF.

The chain joins TRBV7-3 to TRBJ2-1, with 9 bases identical to TRBD1. The CDR3 has 15 residues. V was clipped by 6 bases and J by 1 base; unmatched bases: 4. CDR1 and CDR2 from the germline V gene are SGHTA and FQGTGA. Here the CDR3 DNA reads TGTGCCAGCAGTACCGGGACAGGGTCCTACAATGAGCAGTTCTTC. This sequence encodes CASSTGTGSYNEQFF.

The chain recombines TRBV2 with TRBJ1-5; 8 bases map to TRBD1. J was trimmed by 9 bases and V by 5 bases; bases with no gene match: 21. The CDR3 has 18 residues. Germline V gives CDR1 SNHLY, CDR2 FYNNEI. CDR3 in amino acids: CASSKGQSGTGRIWPQHF. The CDR3 nucleotides read TGTGCCAGCAGTAAGGGGCAGTCCGGGACAGGCCGTATTTGGCCCCAGCATTTT.

This chain links TRBV15 with TRBJ2-1; 9 bases map to TRBD2. Unmatched junction bases numbered 16, after V lost 1 base and J lost 12 bases. From germline, CDR1 is LNHNV and CDR2 YYDKDF (reference sequence). The CDR3 length is 17 residues. In nucleotides, the CDR3 is TGTGCCACCAGCAGAGGCGGGGCTAGCGGGAATCCTTTGCGGCAGTTCTTC. This encodes CATSRGGASGNPLRQFF.

The chain couples TRBV5-1 to TRBJ2-5, with no clear D. This CDR3 is built from 14 residues. In germline, CDR1 is SGHRS, CDR2 YFSETQ. V dropped 0 bases and J dropped 1 base, with 7 bases sitting between them. DNA of the CDR3: TGCGCCAGCAGCTTGGCCAGGCCCCAAGAGACCCAGTACTTC. Translating it yields CASSLARPQETQYF.

The chain employs TRBV18 and TRBJ2-6; 9 bases map to TRBD1. CDR3 length: 18 residues. V shed 2 bases, J shed 0 bases, and the junction held 5 bases outside the gene matches. Per the germline V gene, CDR1 is KGHSH and CDR2 is LQKENI. The CDR3 here is CASSPGQGSSSGANVLTF. The DNA for the CDR3 is TGTGCCAGCTCACCAGGACAGGGGAGCAGCTCTGGGGCCAACGTCCTGACTTTC. Filled out from reference TRBV18 and TRBJ2-6, the complete variable domain reads NAGVMQNPRHLVRRRGQEARLRCSPMKGHSHVYWYRQLPEEGLKFMVYLQKENIIDESGMPKERFSAEFPKEGPSILRIQQVVRGDSAAYFCASSPGQGSSSGANVLTFGAGSRLTVL.

This clone is a singleton in its sample. This rearrangement joins TRBV18 to TRBJ1-5, with D possibly matching TRBD1 (5 bases). Trimming cost V 8 bases and J 9 bases, with 17 bases left between them. Germline lookup yields CDR1 KGHSH and CDR2 LQKENI. This CDR3 region has 13 residues. CDR3 DNA sequence: TGTGCCAGCACGACGGGGGTAGAAGGGCCCCAGCATTTT. This translates into CASTTGVEGPQHF.

The V and J genes are TRBV6-6 and TRBJ1-4; 9 nucleotides match TRBD1. The V gene end was trimmed by 2 bases and the J gene end by 6 bases; junction bases not matched to a gene: 4. The germline gives CDR1 MNHNY, CDR2 SVGAGI (reference sequence). The CDR3 runs 15 residues. CDR3 protein: CASSYQGQGDEKLFF. The CDR3 nucleotides read TGTGCCAGCAGTTACCAGGGACAGGGTGATGAAAAACTGTTTTTT.

This chain joins TRBV19 and TRBJ1-5; weak D call: TRBD1 (5 bases). Germline loops: CDR1 LNHDA, CDR2 SQIVND (reference sequence). The CDR3 has 17 amino acids. Deletions cut 5 bases from V and 7 bases from J, with 24 bases between. The CDR3 nucleotides read TGTGCCAGTAGTCGTCCCCAAATCGGCAGGCCAGGGCAGCCCCAGCATTTT. Its translation is CASSRPQIGRPGQPQHF.

This clone has more than one count but fewer than ten. The rearrangement links TRBV5-1 to TRBJ2-7; the match to TRBD2 covers 7 bases. The CDR3 is 14 residues long. The ends lost 0 bases at V and 5 bases at J; junction bases unmatched: 5. The germline V gene encodes CDR1 SGHRS and CDR2 YFSETQ. CDR3: CASSLVAGDNEQYF. Here the CDR3 DNA reads TGCGCCAGCAGCTTGGTTGCGGGAGACAACGAGCAGTACTTC.

This rearrangement joins TRBV5-6 to TRBJ2-1; perhaps TRBD1 as D (6 bases). The V gene's germline CDR1 is SGHDT and CDR2 YYEEEE. The V and J ends lost 0 bases and 4 bases respectively, with 14 bases between them. This CDR3 has 16 residues. The CDR3 nucleotides are TGTGCCAGCAGCTTGGATCAGGGGTGGGAATACAATGAGCAGTTCTTC. It encodes CASSLDQGWEYNEQFF.

Worth noting for this clone: At one of its ends the junction is not consistent with the germline gene, which may arise from a read error. The chain is built from TRBV7-7 and TRBJ2-1; 11 bases fit TRBD1. Germline CDR1 SSHAT, CDR2 FNYEAQ (reference sequence). CDR3 size: 14 residues. This CDR3 is CASSPRTGGYEQFF. The CDR3 nucleotides are TGTGCTAGCAGCCCACGGACAGGGGGCTATGAGCAGTTCTTC.

The chain has TRBV28 and TRBJ2-3; D uncertain. CDR1 is MDHEN, CDR2 SYDVKM, per germline. The V and J ends lost 8 bases and 2 bases respectively, with 2 bases between them. This CDR3 region has 10 residues. The CDR3 bases are TGTGCCAGCCACACAGATACGCAGTATTTT. As protein: CASHTDTQYF.

The chain employs TRBV28 and TRBJ2-1; 13 nucleotides agree with TRBD2. This CDR3 region has 15 residues. V dropped 6 bases and J dropped 7; count of bases not matched to a gene: 6. The germline V gene has CDR1 MDHEN and CDR2 SYDVKM. CDR3 DNA sequence: TGTGCCAGCAGGCCCCCGGGACTAGCGGGGAATGAGCAGTTCTTC. As protein: CASRPPGLAGNEQFF.

The chain is built from TRBV19 and TRBJ1-2, with D hard to call. Germline CDR1 is LNHDA and CDR2 is SQIVND (reference sequence). The CDR3 totals 13 residues. Trimming removed 10 bases at V and 8 bases at J, with 20 bases between. In nucleotides, the CDR3 is TGTGCCACCCAACGCAACCCGGGGTCCGGCTACACCTTC. It is translated as CATQRNPGSGYTF. The variable domain in full, with the rest retrieved from reference TRBV19 and TRBJ1-2, is DGGITQSPKYLFRKEGQNVTLSCEQNLNHDAMYWYRQDPGQGLRLIYYSQIVNDFQKGDIAEGYSVSREKKESFPLTVTSAQKNPTAFYLCATQRNPGSGYTFGSGTRLTVV.

The chain uses TRBV6-1 and TRBJ2-3, with 7 bases that match TRBD2. Trimming cost V 3 bases and J 4 bases; bases outside gene matches: 4. Germline V gives CDR1 MNHNS, CDR2 SASEGT. The CDR3 runs to 14 residues. CDR3 residues: CASSDPAGADTQYF. CDR3 in DNA: TGTGCCAGCAGTGACCCGGCGGGGGCAGATACGCAGTATTTT.

The sample holds one count of this clone. This chain uses TRBV7-2 with TRBJ2-1, with a possible D match to TRBD2 (6 bases). The CDR3 length is 13 residues. Trimming shortened V by 1 base and J by 9 bases, and 10 bases separated the two germline ends. CDR1 is SGHTA and CDR2 is FQGNSA in the germline V gene. For the CDR3, the DNA is TGTGCCAGCAGCTTAGGGACTAATGGTGAGCAGTTCTTC. It specifies CASSLGTNGEQFF.

The V gene is TRBV5-1, the J gene TRBJ1-5; 7 bases map to TRBD1. With 0 bases clipped from V and 7 bases from J, the junction kept 4 bases outside the gene matches. The germline V gene encodes CDR1 SGHRS and CDR2 YFSETQ. The CDR3 has 14 amino acids. This CDR3 is CASSLEGGGQPQHF. The DNA for the CDR3 is TGCGCCAGCAGCTTGGAAGGGGGCGGCCAGCCCCAGCATTTT.